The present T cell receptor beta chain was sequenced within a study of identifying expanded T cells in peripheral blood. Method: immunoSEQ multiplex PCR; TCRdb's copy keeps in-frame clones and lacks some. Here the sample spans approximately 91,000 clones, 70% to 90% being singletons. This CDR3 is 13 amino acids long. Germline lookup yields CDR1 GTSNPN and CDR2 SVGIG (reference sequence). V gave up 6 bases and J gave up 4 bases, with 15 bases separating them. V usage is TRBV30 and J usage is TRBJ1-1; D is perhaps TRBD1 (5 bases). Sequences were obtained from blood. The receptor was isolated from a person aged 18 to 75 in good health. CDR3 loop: CACLTGFVTEAFF. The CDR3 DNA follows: TGTGCCTGCCTCACAGGTTTTGTCACTGAAGCTTTCTTT.